This T cell receptor beta chain was sequenced for a study of blood T cell repertoires in COVID-19. Study in general: T cells, B-cell-depleted T cells, or PBMCs supplied cDNA or gDNA.

The assay was immunoSEQ multiplex PCR, and TCRdb's table has in-frame clones only and misses some. The table records 250,000 to 350,000 clones, approximately 90% of them present only once. The CDR3 length is 12 residues. The V end lost 0 bases, the J end lost 12 bases, and 9 bases lay between the germline ends. The germline gives CDR1 LGHNT, CDR2 FRNRAP. Source material: PBMCs or T cells enriched from blood (not recorded which). The chain recombines TRBV12-5 with TRBJ2-1; D unresolved. The sequence was obtained from a woman aged 18-35 years who had recovered from COVID-19. Here the CDR3 reads CASGLVLYGQFF. The CDR3 coding sequence is TGTGCTAGTGGTTTGGTACTCTATGGGCAGTTCTTC.